The 6 T cell receptor beta chains given below trace back to one sample, sequenced in a study of a mutant IDH1 vaccine in newly diagnosed glioma (dated by TCRdb to about 2021). Libraries were made using the immunoSEQ multiplex PCR assay. Drawn from immuneACCESS, this table holds only the in-frame rearrangements with V and J called that TCRdb kept. Clones are partly lost; checked studies trace under half to an unresolved V gene and leave the rest unexplained. The sample table records roughly 120,000 clones; around four fifths of these occur just once. The ten largest account for less than 7% of the sample. Reading the label with the study, this specimen's time point is: week 11, during vaccination. A 20-mer mutant IDH1 peptide at 300 micrograms in Montanide made up each vaccine dose, which was injected subcutaneously together with topical imiquimod. These receptors have no known antigen. The sequences come from PBMCs, collected from a glioma patient whose treatment included an IDH1 peptide vaccine. The receptors were sampled from a man between 35 and 55 years old with glioma.

This clone has a single count. The chain joins TRBV15 to TRBJ2-5; possible D gene TRBD1, 5 bases. The CDR3 length is 17 residues. Germline CDR1 is LNHNV and CDR2 is YYDKDF (reference sequence). V lost 0 bases and J 3 bases, leaving 17 bases between the germline ends. The CDR3 reads CATSRDLGRVWEETQYF. CDR3 nucleotides: TGTGCCACCAGCAGAGATCTCGGCAGGGTATGGGAAGAGACCCAGTACTTC.

The chain uses TRBV4-2 and TRBJ2-7, with TRBD2 as a possible D gene (5 bases). The CDR3 has 11 residues. V shed 6 bases and J shed 6 bases, with 9 bases lying between them. Germline V gives CDR1 LGHNA, CDR2 YNFKEQ. DNA for the CDR3: TGTGCCAGCAGACGCGGGCCCGAGCAGTACTTC. This sequence encodes CASRRGPEQYF.

This clone came up once. This chain uses TRBV6-1 with TRBJ1-5; 11 bases align to TRBD1. The CDR3 runs to 19 residues. V shed 0 bases, J shed 2 bases, and the junction held 9 bases outside the gene matches. The germline V gene has CDR1 MNHNS and CDR2 SASEGT. Written as DNA, the CDR3 is TGTGCCAGCAGTGAAGCCCAGGGGACAGGGGGTAATGGCAATCAGCCCCAGCATTTT. Its translation is CASSEAQGTGGNGNQPQHF.

The rearrangement joins TRBV10-3 to TRBJ2-3; the match to TRBD2 covers 12 bases. Germline V lookup: CDR1 ENHRY, CDR2 SYGVKD. Trimming removed 2 bases from V and 3 bases from J; junction bases left unmatched: 0. The CDR3 runs to 15 residues. CDR3 sequence reads: CAISEGLAGTDTQYF. The CDR3 nucleotides are TGTGCCATCAGTGAGGGACTAGCGGGGACAGATACGCAGTATTTT.

The chain combines TRBV20-1 with TRBJ2-1; D is ambiguous. The CDR3 is made up of 11 amino acids. Trimming took 6 bases from V and 3 from J, leaving 6 bases between them. Germline values: CDR1 DFQATT, CDR2 SNEGSKA (reference sequence). In nucleotides, the CDR3 is TGCAGTGCGCCCAGCTACAATGAGCAGTTCTTC. Amino acids: CSAPSYNEQFF.

The V and J genes are TRBV29-1 and TRBJ2-3, with D hard to call. This CDR3 is built from 12 residues. V lost 7 bases and J lost 3, with 11 bases in between. In germline, CDR1 is SQVTM, CDR2 ANQGSEA. The CDR3 DNA reads TGCAGCGCCCGCGAAGGGACAGATACGCAGTATTTT. This codes for CSAREGTDTQYF.